Sequencing of this TCR beta chain was carried out in a study of blood T cell repertoires in COVID-19. Background on the study: Material from acute and convalescent COVID-19 was sourced from the United States, Italy and Spain. Sources were T cells, B-cell-depleted T cells, or PBMCs; the material itself was cDNA or gDNA.

The V gene's germline CDR1 is SGHRS and CDR2 YFSETQ. The V and J ends lost 0 bases and 6 bases, in that order; junction bases with no gene match: 15. The CDR3 spans 17 residues. In the authors' workflow: Estimation of nucleated cell counts relied on the amplification of reference gene primers. Data came from immunoSEQ multiplex PCR; TCRdb stores just in-frame clones and leaves some out. Clone size and the V and J calls come from that table; the DNA yielded D and trimming. The data show about 87,000 clones, with roughly 83% seen just once and under 30% held by the top ten. Sequenced input: peripheral blood. V gene TRBV5-1 combines with J gene TRBJ2-7; 7 nucleotides align to TRBD2. The sequence was obtained from a human donor in a cohort sampled during active COVID-19. The CDR3 loop is CASSLGPMGGRMIEQYF. The CDR3 coding sequence is TGCGCCAGCAGCTTGGGACCAATGGGCGGGAGAATGATCGAGCAGTACTTC. The full variable domain, with the rest looked up from reference TRBV5-1 and TRBJ2-7, is KAGVTQTPRYLIKTRGQQVTLSCSPISGHRSVSWYQQTPGQGLQFLFEYFSETQRNKGNFPGRFSGRQFSNSRSEMNVSTLELGDSALYLCASSLGPMGGRMIEQYFGPGTRLTVT.